A single sample gave rise to the 28 T cell receptor beta chains below, sequenced in a study of cytomegalovirus exposure and HLA in healthy donors. Repertoires were generated with immunoSEQ multiplex PCR, while TCRdb's copy carries only in-frame clones and drops some. The data contain under 200,000 clones, around nine tenths of them seen just once; the ten biggest clones take up around 4.4%. The sample was PBMCs. These receptors were taken from a man aged 18-30 years in good health and CMV-seropositive.

V is TRBV19 and J is TRBJ2-6; 12 bases agree with TRBD2. The CDR3 has 18 residues. The germline V gene encodes CDR1 LNHDA and CDR2 SQIVND (reference sequence). The V gene end was trimmed by 5 bases and the J gene end by 0 bases; junction bases not matched to a gene: 5. CDR3 residues: CASSVGLAGHSGANVLTF. Written as DNA, the CDR3 is TGTGCCAGTAGTGTCGGACTAGCGGGGCACTCTGGGGCCAACGTCCTGACTTTC.

V and J are TRBV19 and TRBJ1-5; D is uncertain. CDR3 length equals 15 residues. Germline V gene data show CDR1 as LNHDA and CDR2 as SQIVND (reference sequence). Trimming shortened V by 3 bases and J by 1 base, and 10 bases separated the two germline ends. The CDR3 here is CASSMGGRSNQPQHF. DNA of the CDR3: TGTGCCAGTAGTATGGGAGGCAGAAGCAATCAGCCCCAGCATTTT.

CDR3 bases: TGTGCCAGCAGCCTCGGGACAGGGAACACTGAAGCTTTCTTT. Its protein is CASSLGTGNTEAFF. The chain joins TRBV7-9 to TRBJ1-1, with 8 bases matching TRBD1. J gave up 1 base and V 5 bases, and 3 bases lay outside the gene matches. This CDR3 comprises 14 residues. CDR1 SEHNR and CDR2 FQNEAQ come from the germline V gene (reference sequence).

The chain links TRBV7-9 to TRBJ1-4, with no clear D. The CDR3 has 11 amino acids. Per germline, CDR1 SEHNR and CDR2 FQNEAQ (reference sequence). Deletions cut 5 bases from V and 7 bases from J, with 5 bases between. The CDR3 reads CASSRVEKLFF. The CDR3 DNA reads as TGTGCCAGCAGCCGAGTTGAAAAACTGTTTTTT.

This chain connects TRBV28 to TRBJ2-7; 10 positions match TRBD2. CDR1 MDHEN and CDR2 SYDVKM come from the germline V gene. The CDR3 is made up of 14 amino acids. The J segment lost 0 bases and the V segment lost 5 bases, leaving 1 base of the junction unmatched. CDR3 sequence reads: CASSPSGSSYEQYF. The CDR3 coding sequence is TGTGCCAGCAGTCCTAGCGGGAGCTCCTACGAGCAGTACTTC.

The chain uses TRBV11-2 and TRBJ1-1, with TRBD1 matching over 9 bases. Germline V gene sequence: CDR1 SGHAT, CDR2 FQNNGV. This CDR3 region has 14 residues. Trimming took 6 bases from V and 6 from J; bases not matched to a gene: 8. As DNA, the CDR3 is TGTGCCAGCAGACCACAGGGGGCTGGGGCTGAAGCTTTCTTT. This translates into CASRPQGAGAEAFF.

V gene TRBV9 combines with J gene TRBJ2-1, with D hard to call. The CDR3 extends over 13 amino acids. Trimming pared 1 base from V and 5 bases from J, leaving 7 bases between. CDR1 is SGDLS, CDR2 YYNGEE, per germline. The CDR3 nucleotides are TGTGCCAGCAGCGTAACAGCCAACAATGAGCAGTTCTTC. This gives the protein CASSVTANNEQFF.

The chain carries TRBV4-2 and TRBJ2-5, with D maybe TRBD2 (7 bases). The germline V gene encodes CDR1 LGHNA and CDR2 YNFKEQ. This CDR3 region has 18 residues. With 0 bases removed from V and 4 bases from J, the gap between germline ends came to 21 bases. The CDR3 loop is CASSQEGGRGLRRETQYF. As DNA, the CDR3 is TGTGCCAGCAGCCAAGAGGGGGGGCGAGGTCTTCGTCGAGAGACCCAGTACTTC.

This sequence joins TRBV2 and TRBJ2-1, with 7 bases matching TRBD2. The CDR3 loop spans 14 amino acids. With V trimmed by 9 bases and J by 3 bases, 8 bases remained unmatched. From germline, CDR1 is SNHLY and CDR2 FYNNEI. This CDR3 is CARGTGGIYNEQFF. CDR3 DNA sequence: TGTGCCAGGGGAACGGGAGGAATCTACAATGAGCAGTTCTTC.

V gene TRBV6-1 combines with J gene TRBJ2-3; D uncertain. V was shortened by 5 bases and J by 4 bases, with 16 bases between the two germline ends. This CDR3 contains 15 residues. Germline CDR1 reads MNHNS; CDR2 reads SASEGT. In DNA, the CDR3 is TGTGCCAGCAGTCCCAACCGCGTGGGCCCAGATACGCAGTATTTT. The encoded protein is CASSPNRVGPDTQYF.

This chain uses TRBV2 with TRBJ2-2; 8 bases map to TRBD2. V shed 4 bases, J shed 7 bases, and the junction held 5 bases outside the gene matches. Germline CDR1 and CDR2: SNHLY and FYNNEI. The CDR3 has 14 residues. The CDR3 DNA sequence: TGTGCCAGCAGTGTACGGGAGGGCCGCGGGGAGCTGTTTTTT. Amino acid sequence: CASSVREGRGELFF. Full variable domain (outside the CDR3, taken from reference TRBV2 and TRBJ2-2): EPEVTQTPSHQVTQMGQEVILRCVPISNHLYFYWYRQILGQKVEFLVSFYNNEISEKSEIFDDQFSVERPDGSNFTLKIRSTKLEDSAMYFCASSVREGRGELFFGEGSRLTVL.

The gene calls are TRBV5-1 and TRBJ2-1, with TRBD2 matching 10 bases. Germline lookup yields CDR1 SGHRS and CDR2 YFSETQ. The ends lost 4 bases at V and 8 bases at J; junction bases unmatched: 3. The CDR3 is 13 residues long. The CDR3 protein is CASSQGTSDEQFF. CDR3 bases: TGCGCCAGCAGCCAAGGGACTAGCGATGAGCAGTTCTTC.

The V call is TRBV28, the J call TRBJ1-5; 7 positions match TRBD1. The length of the CDR3 is 14 residues. CDR1 is MDHEN and CDR2 is SYDVKM in the germline V gene. Losses at the gene ends were 3 bases for V and 6 bases for J; bases not matched to a gene: 5. The CDR3 nucleotides read TGTGCCAGCAGTTTCACAGGGGTCGGTCAGCCCCAGCATTTT. This codes for CASSFTGVGQPQHF.

The chain combines TRBV7-9 with TRBJ2-1, with D unresolved. The CDR3 covers 12 residues. The V end was cut by 2 bases, the J end by 10 bases, with 9 bases between. CDR1 is SEHNR, CDR2 FQNEAQ, per germline (reference sequence). The DNA for the CDR3 is TGTGCCAGCAGCTTACTTGTAATAGAGCAGTTCTTC. This translates into CASSLLVIEQFF. Supplemented by reference TRBV7-9 and TRBJ2-1, the full variable domain reads DTGVSQNPRHKITKRGQNVTFRCDPISEHNRLYWYRQTLGQGPEFLTYFQNEAQLEKSRLLSDRFSAERPKGSFSTLEIQRTEQGDSAMYLCASSLLVIEQFFGPGTRLTVL.

The rearrangement joins TRBV27 to TRBJ2-5; 12 bases match TRBD2. Germline V gene data show CDR1 as MNHEY and CDR2 as SMNVEV (reference sequence). CDR3 length: 15 residues. With 5 bases clipped from V and 4 bases from J, the junction kept 5 bases outside the gene matches. The CDR3 sequence is CASSPRTSGTETQYF. Here the CDR3 DNA reads TGTGCCAGCAGTCCACGGACTAGCGGGACAGAGACCCAGTACTTC.

This clone has just one count. The chain is built from TRBV9 and TRBJ2-2; D is ambiguous. The CDR3 runs to 14 residues. CDR1 SGDLS and CDR2 YYNGEE come from the germline V gene. V was shortened by 3 bases and J by 3 bases, with 9 bases between the two germline ends. CDR3 in DNA: TGTGCCAGCAGCGGATACAGAGACACCGGGGAGCTGTTTTTT. Protein sequence: CASSGYRDTGELFF.

The chain joins TRBV6-1 to TRBJ2-2; D is ambiguous. Trimming shortened V by 1 base and J by 0 bases, and 12 bases separated the two germline ends. The germline gives CDR1 MNHNS, CDR2 SASEGT. There are 17 residues in the CDR3. The CDR3 nucleotides read TGTGCCAGCAGTGAAGAAACCCTGCGAGCGAACACCGGGGAGCTGTTTTTT. It specifies CASSEETLRANTGELFF.

The chain couples TRBV15 to TRBJ2-5; 12 bases match TRBD2. The CDR3 sequence is 18 residues long. Germline V gene lookup returns CDR1 LNHNV and CDR2 YYDKDF (reference sequence). The junction had 6 bases not matched to a gene; V was cut back by 1 base and J by 0 bases. The CDR3 loop is CATSRVGGLAGYQETQYF. Here the CDR3 DNA reads TGTGCCACCAGCAGAGTCGGGGGACTAGCGGGTTACCAAGAGACCCAGTACTTC.

The chain has TRBV7-3 and TRBJ2-2; 9 nucleotides align to TRBD2. The CDR3 spans 17 residues. The germline V gene encodes CDR1 SGHTA and CDR2 FQGTGA. After removal of 5 bases from V and 1 base from J, the junction contained 8 bases not matched to a gene. CDR3 bases: TGTGCCAGCAGCCTAGCGGGAAGAGCTTGGAACACCGGGGAGCTGTTTTTT. It is translated as CASSLAGRAWNTGELFF.

The J gene is TRBJ2-5, the V gene TRBV2; D gene ambiguous. V gave up 6 bases and J gave up 5 bases, with 10 bases separating them. Germline loops: CDR1 SNHLY, CDR2 FYNNEI. The CDR3 spans 12 residues. CDR3 coding DNA: TGTGCCAGCAGGGTGGTGCGGGAGACCCAGTACTTC. This codes for CASRVVRETQYF.

V is TRBV5-1 and J is TRBJ1-1; 7 bases fit TRBD1. Germline values: CDR1 SGHRS, CDR2 YFSETQ. CDR3 length: 14 residues. Losses at the gene ends were 0 bases for V and 7 bases for J; bases not matched to a gene: 6. In DNA, the CDR3 is TGCGCCAGCAGCTTGGGTCAGGGGGTAAGTGAAGCTTTCTTT. Translating it yields CASSLGQGVSEAFF.

The table lists this clone with a few counts. V and J are TRBV4-1 and TRBJ2-7; 8 nucleotides line up with TRBD1. Germline CDR1 reads MGHRA; CDR2 reads YSYEKL. The CDR3 has 15 residues. V lost 1 base, J lost 2 bases, and 4 bases stayed unmatched. The CDR3 reads CASSQGPDRAYEQYF. The CDR3 nucleotides read TGCGCCAGCAGCCAAGGCCCGGACAGGGCCTACGAGCAGTACTTC.

This chain joins TRBV25-1 and TRBJ2-1; D may be TRBD2 (6 bases). V lost 4 bases and J lost 7, with 11 bases in between. This CDR3 region has 13 residues. Germline V gene sequence: CDR1 MGHDK, CDR2 SYGVNS. CDR3 loop: CASSVTRGNEQFF. CDR3 nucleotide sequence: TGTGCCAGCAGTGTGACTCGGGGGAATGAGCAGTTCTTC.

This clone was counted once. This chain connects TRBV19 to TRBJ1-1; D not certain. Germline CDR1 and CDR2: LNHDA and SQIVND (reference sequence). CDR3 length: 16 amino acids. V dropped 5 bases and J dropped 2 bases, with 18 bases sitting between them. In nucleotides, the CDR3 is TGTGCCAGTAGTTCTACGGGGAGAAGCATTAACACTGAAGCTTTCTTT. As protein: CASSSTGRSINTEAFF.

Notes on this clone: In the same sample, other DNA sequences code for this CDR3. The rearrangement uses TRBV5-1 and TRBJ2-3; D is ambiguous. The CDR3 is made up of 12 amino acids. V dropped 4 bases and J dropped 2 bases, with 5 bases sitting between them. The germline CDR1 and CDR2 sequences are SGHRS and YFSETQ. Here the CDR3 reads CASSPNTDTQYF. CDR3 bases: TGCGCCAGCAGCCCCAACACAGATACGCAGTATTTT.

This clone was seen once. The chain combines TRBV6-5 with TRBJ2-6; D remains unclear. The CDR3 length is 15 residues. The V and J ends lost 2 bases and 0 bases respectively, with 5 bases between them. Germline V gene lookup returns CDR1 MNHEY and CDR2 SVGAGI. The CDR3, as DNA: TGTGCCAGCAGTTACAGCCGCTCTGGGGCCAACGTCCTGACTTTC. It encodes CASSYSRSGANVLTF.

Remarks on this clone: Mismatch with germline at one junction end may stem from a read error. The chain uses TRBV28 and TRBJ1-5, with 8 positions matching TRBD1. This CDR3 region has 15 residues. CDR1 is MDHEN and CDR2 is SYDVKM in the germline V gene. The CDR3: CASSWGAGGKQPQHF. The CDR3 region has the DNA TGTGCCAGCAGCTGGGGGGCAGGGGGCAAACAGCCCCAGCATTTT.

The J gene is TRBJ2-5, the V gene TRBV28; 12 nucleotides line up with TRBD2. Germline CDR1 and CDR2: MDHEN and SYDVKM. The length of the CDR3 is 14 residues. The trim removed 5 bases at V and 7 bases at J, leaving 5 bases unmatched. The CDR3 DNA reads as TGTGCCAGCAGTATGGGGACTAGCGGGCTGACCCAGTACTTC. Translating gives CASSMGTSGLTQYF.